One sample yielded the 31 T cell receptor beta chains listed below, sequenced in a study of cytomegalovirus exposure and HLA in healthy donors. Primers: 60 Vbeta forward and 13 Jbeta reverse. The table came from immunoSEQ multiplex PCR; TCRdb's copy has only in-frame clones and leaves some out. This listing includes more than 45,000 clones. Input material: PBMCs. These TCRs come from a male donor in good health and CMV-seronegative.

The chain couples TRBV30 to TRBJ1-3, with D possibly matching TRBD1 (5 bases). Germline lookup yields CDR1 GTSNPN and CDR2 SVGIG (reference sequence). Trimming removed 1 base from V and 8 bases from J, with 15 bases in between. This CDR3 has 14 amino acids. DNA for the CDR3: TGTGCCTGGAGTGGTCTCAGCAGGGCGGACACCATATATTTT. It translates to CAWSGLSRADTIYF.

Here the CDR3 reads CASSIQGGVDEQYF. CDR3 in DNA: TGTGCCAGTAGTATACAGGGGGGAGTGGACGAGCAGTACTTC. This sequence joins TRBV19 and TRBJ2-7, with D perhaps TRBD1 (7 bases). Per germline, CDR1 LNHDA and CDR2 SQIVND (reference sequence). The CDR3 consists of 14 residues. Trimming removed 2 bases from V and 5 bases from J, with 13 bases in between.

V gene TRBV9 combines with J gene TRBJ1-3; D uncertain. This CDR3 contains 15 residues. The germline V gene has CDR1 SGDLS and CDR2 YYNGEE. V was clipped by 3 bases and J by 1 base, with 11 bases between them. CDR3 nucleotide sequence: TGTGCCAGCAGCGCGAGGGAGGGATCTGGAAACACCATATATTTT. This sequence encodes CASSAREGSGNTIYF.

The gene calls are TRBV6-5 and TRBJ1-6; possibly TRBD1 for D (5 bases). Germline CDR1 and CDR2: MNHEY and SVGAGI. This CDR3 has 14 amino acids. With 2 bases removed from V and 9 bases from J, the gap between germline ends came to 11 bases. CDR3 sequence (DNA): TGTGCCAGCAGTTACGGGGCAGGCGGTTCACCCCTCCACTTT. It codes for CASSYGAGGSPLHF.

The rearrangement uses TRBV7-2 and TRBJ2-3; TRBD1 aligns across 7 bases. The CDR3 has 16 amino acids. Germline CDR1 reads SGHTA; CDR2 reads FQGNSA. V was pared by 1 base and J by 3 bases, with 7 bases of the junction left unmatched. The CDR3 is CASSLGGQPRTDTQYF. CDR3 in DNA: TGTGCCAGCAGCTTAGGGGGACAGCCACGTACAGATACGCAGTATTTT.

The chain recombines TRBV18 with TRBJ2-2; 8 nucleotides agree with TRBD1. Per germline, CDR1 KGHSH and CDR2 LQKENI. There are 16 residues in the CDR3. The J segment lost 1 base and the V segment lost 4 bases, leaving 5 bases of the junction unmatched. The CDR3 DNA reads TGTGCCAGCTCACAAGCAGGGGGCCGGAACACCGGGGAGCTGTTTTTT. As protein: CASSQAGGRNTGELFF.

This rearrangement joins TRBV7-3 to TRBJ2-5; perhaps TRBD1 as D (5 bases). Germline V gene lookup returns CDR1 SGHTA and CDR2 FQGTGA. This CDR3 has 16 amino acids. Trimming removed 5 bases from V and 5 bases from J, with 21 bases in between. The CDR3 here is CASSPRTNPSRETQYF. The CDR3, as DNA: TGTGCCAGCAGCCCGCGGACAAATCCGTCAAGGGAGACCCAGTACTTC.

The CDR3 DNA reads TGTGCCAGCAGCCGGGACAGGGGGCGTGATGGCTACACCTTC. This translates into CASSRDRGRDGYTF. V usage is TRBV21-1 and J usage is TRBJ1-2; TRBD1 was called by the table and not checked on the DNA. TRBV21-1 is tagged as a pseudogene. CDR3 length equals 14 residues.

The rearrangement links TRBV7-9 to TRBJ2-5; a possible D gene is TRBD1 (6 bases). Per the germline V gene, CDR1 is SEHNR and CDR2 is FQNEAQ (reference sequence). The CDR3 has 16 residues. V shed 1 base and J shed 2 bases, with 14 bases lying between them. The CDR3 region is CASSLDYRVLQETQYF. The CDR3 DNA is TGTGCCAGCAGCTTAGACTACAGGGTATTACAAGAGACCCAGTACTTC.

This rearrangement joins TRBV4-2 to TRBJ1-1; tentatively, D is TRBD1 (5 bases). Germline assignment: CDR1 LGHNA and CDR2 YNFKEQ. The CDR3 has 12 residues. Trimming removed 1 base at V and 8 bases at J, with 8 bases between. Written as DNA, the CDR3 is TGTGCCAGCAGCCAAGCTCGGGGGGAAGCTTTCTTT. The encoded protein is CASSQARGEAFF.

The rearrangement links TRBV5-1 to TRBJ1-2; TRBD1 agrees at 7 bases. The CDR3 length is 14 residues. Trimming at V came to 0 bases and at J to 4 bases, leaving 3 bases not matched to a gene. Germline assignment: CDR1 SGHRS and CDR2 YFSETQ. The CDR3 spells CASSLGTGVYGYTF. CDR3 sequence (DNA): TGCGCCAGCAGCTTGGGGACAGGAGTCTATGGCTACACCTTC.

The rearrangement uses TRBV4-3 and TRBJ2-1, with 10 bases lining up with TRBD2. The CDR3 loop spans 17 amino acids. CDR1 is LGHNA and CDR2 is YSLEER in the germline V gene. The trim removed 0 bases at V and 7 bases at J, leaving 9 bases unmatched. DNA for the CDR3: TGCGCCAGCAGCCAAGAACTGTTAGCGGGGGGTGGGAATGAGCAGTTCTTC. This translates into CASSQELLAGGGNEQFF.

The chain combines TRBV11-2 with TRBJ1-2; 9 bases line up with TRBD1. The V gene's germline CDR1 is SGHAT and CDR2 FQNNGV. The CDR3 is 14 residues long. The trim removed 1 base at V and 8 bases at J, leaving 5 bases unmatched. The CDR3 spells CASSLARQGGGYTF. CDR3 nucleotide sequence: TGTGCCAGCAGCTTAGCCCGACAGGGGGGCGGCTACACCTTC.

The rearrangement joins TRBV30 to TRBJ1-1; D is uncertain. The CDR3 totals 13 residues. The V gene's germline CDR1 is GTSNPN and CDR2 SVGIG (reference sequence). Trimming stripped 0 bases from V and 0 bases from J, with 5 bases between. CDR3 region: CAWSVQLNTEAFF. The CDR3 DNA is TGTGCCTGGAGTGTACAGCTGAACACTGAAGCTTTCTTT.

The chain links TRBV2 to TRBJ1-2; 7 bases agree with TRBD1. The V segment lost 3 bases and the J segment 2 bases; nucleotides outside the gene matches: 9. The CDR3 extends over 16 amino acids. Germline CDR1 is SNHLY and CDR2 is FYNNEI. The CDR3 sequence is CASSEEGAGGNYGYTF. CDR3 bases: TGTGCCAGCAGTGAGGAGGGGGCTGGTGGAAACTATGGCTACACCTTC.

The chain couples TRBV6-6 to TRBJ2-1; D ambiguous. This CDR3 is built from 12 residues. Germline loops: CDR1 MNHNY, CDR2 SVGAGI (reference sequence). V was cut by 6 bases and J by 6 bases, with 9 bases left in between. Here the CDR3 DNA reads TGTGCCAGCAGCCGAGAGTTCAATGAGCAGTTCTTC. The encoded protein is CASSREFNEQFF.

Worth noting for this clone: Distinct nucleotide sequences in the sample also encode this CDR3. The rearrangement uses TRBV18 and TRBJ1-6; 7 nucleotides align to TRBD1. Germline values: CDR1 KGHSH, CDR2 LQKENI. J lost 5 bases, V lost 3 bases, and 4 bases had no gene match. The CDR3 has 15 residues. CDR3 in amino acids: CASSPRTGDNSPLHF. The CDR3 DNA follows: TGTGCCAGCTCACCCAGGACAGGAGATAATTCACCCCTCCACTTT.

The V and J genes are TRBV13 and TRBJ2-7, with TRBD1 matching over 8 bases. The CDR3 length is 14 residues. The germline V gene has CDR1 PRHDT and CDR2 FYEKMQ (reference sequence). V gave up 6 bases and J gave up 3 bases; unmatched junction bases: 7. CDR3 nucleotides: TGTGCCAGCAGTCTCGAAGACAGGGGCTACGAGCAGTACTTC. This gives the protein CASSLEDRGYEQYF.

The chain joins TRBV6-1 to TRBJ1-1; maybe TRBD1 (5 bases). Trimming removed 6 bases from V and 4 bases from J, with 18 bases in between. In germline, CDR1 is MNHNS, CDR2 SASEGT. The CDR3 contains 15 residues. CDR3: CASSQDRGLGTEAFF. In DNA, the CDR3 is TGTGCCAGCAGCCAGGATCGGGGGTTGGGCACTGAAGCTTTCTTT.

The genes are TRBV4-1 and TRBJ1-5; 7 positions agree with TRBD1. The CDR3 has 13 residues. V gave up 5 bases and J gave up 9 bases; unmatched junction bases: 7. Germline values: CDR1 MGHRA, CDR2 YSYEKL. Here the CDR3 reads CASSYRGQVPQHF. The CDR3 nucleotides are TGCGCCAGCAGCTACAGGGGCCAGGTGCCCCAGCATTTT.

The CDR3 region is CASSGLAETYEQYF. CDR3 nucleotides: TGTGCCAGCAGTGGACTAGCGGAGACCTACGAGCAGTACTTC. V usage is TRBV9 and J usage is TRBJ2-7; TRBD2 matches at 10 bases. V gave up 5 bases and J gave up 2 bases; unmatched junction bases: 4. Germline CDR1 is SGDLS and CDR2 is YYNGEE. This CDR3 spans 14 amino acids.

V and J are TRBV9 and TRBJ1-5; TRBD1 agrees at 11 bases. This CDR3 contains 14 residues. Germline V gene data show CDR1 as SGDLS and CDR2 as YYNGEE. The V and J ends lost 4 bases and 7 bases, in that order; junction bases with no gene match: 4. The CDR3 is CASSTGQGEQPQHF. The CDR3 DNA sequence: TGTGCCAGCAGCACGGGACAGGGGGAACAGCCCCAGCATTTT.

This chain links TRBV13 with TRBJ1-2; D might be TRBD1 (6 bases). Trimming shortened V by 0 bases and J by 4 bases, and 9 bases separated the two germline ends. Looked up from germline, CDR1 is PRHDT and CDR2 is FYEKMQ (reference sequence). This CDR3 is built from 14 residues. DNA of the CDR3: TGTGCCAGCAGCTTAGGGACAGGTGCCTATGGCTACACCTTC. This codes for CASSLGTGAYGYTF.

The rearrangement uses TRBV4-2 and TRBJ2-3, with 11 bases identical to TRBD2. Trimming cost V 0 bases and J 2 bases; bases outside gene matches: 4. The CDR3 sequence is 17 residues long. Germline CDR1 and CDR2: LGHNA and YNFKEQ. The DNA for the CDR3 is TGTGCCAGCAGCCAAGAAGGACTAGCGGGTTTCACAGATACGCAGTATTTT. Its protein is CASSQEGLAGFTDTQYF.

This chain uses TRBV18 with TRBJ1-2; 7 positions agree with TRBD1. From germline, CDR1 is KGHSH and CDR2 LQKENI. V lost 3 bases to trimming and J lost 4 bases; unmatched junction nucleotides: 8. The CDR3 runs to 15 residues. This chain's CDR3 is CASSPQTGFGYGYTF. As DNA, the CDR3 is TGTGCCAGCTCACCCCAGACAGGGTTCGGCTATGGCTACACCTTC.

V usage is TRBV6-5 and J usage is TRBJ2-7, with 9 bases fitting TRBD1. Germline assignment: CDR1 MNHEY and CDR2 SVGAGI. The V and J ends lost 6 bases and 6 bases, in that order; junction bases with no gene match: 12. The CDR3 has 15 amino acids. CDR3 amino acids: CASSFAGTGFSEQYF. The CDR3 nucleotides are TGTGCCAGCAGCTTCGCCGGGACAGGGTTTTCCGAGCAGTACTTC.

The gene calls are TRBV9 and TRBJ1-5; D remains unclear. The V gene lost 0 bases and the J gene lost 6 bases, with 7 bases spanning the gap. The CDR3 has 13 residues. Germline V gene sequence: CDR1 SGDLS, CDR2 YYNGEE. DNA for the CDR3: TGTGCCAGCAGCGTAGAATCCGGTCAGCCCCAGCATTTT. It translates to CASSVESGQPQHF.

The chain combines TRBV4-1 with TRBJ2-7; 9 bases are shared with TRBD1. The germline V gene encodes CDR1 MGHRA and CDR2 YSYEKL. V shed 5 bases, J shed 7 bases, and the junction held 6 bases outside the gene matches. This CDR3 comprises 13 residues. CDR3 DNA: TGCGCCAGCAGCAGAGGACAGGGGATGGAGCAGTACTTC. It yields the protein CASSRGQGMEQYF.

V gene TRBV19 combines with J gene TRBJ2-3; a possible D gene is TRBD2 (6 bases). Germline CDR1 and CDR2: LNHDA and SQIVND (reference sequence). The CDR3 is made up of 14 amino acids. V lost 6 bases and J 4 bases, leaving 14 bases between the germline ends. The CDR3 nucleotides read TGTGCCAGTAGAGTCCAAGGGGAGGCAGATACGCAGTATTTT. It translates to CASRVQGEADTQYF.

This chain uses TRBV19 with TRBJ2-4; weak D call: TRBD2 (5 bases). V lost 5 bases to trimming and J lost 11 bases, with 13 bases between them. CDR3 size: 12 residues. Germline V gives CDR1 LNHDA, CDR2 SQIVND (reference sequence). The CDR3 sequence is CASSPLVGVQYF. The CDR3 nucleotides read TGTGCCAGTAGTCCTCTGGTCGGGGTTCAGTACTTC.

The chain combines TRBV4-2 with TRBJ2-2, with 8 nucleotides matching TRBD2. Germline V CDR1 and CDR2: LGHNA, YNFKEQ. With V trimmed by 0 bases and J by 5 bases, 5 bases remained unmatched. This CDR3 has 16 residues. The CDR3 loop is CASSQEPAGETGELFF. CDR3 nucleotides: TGTGCCAGCAGCCAAGAACCAGCGGGGGAAACCGGGGAGCTGTTTTTT.